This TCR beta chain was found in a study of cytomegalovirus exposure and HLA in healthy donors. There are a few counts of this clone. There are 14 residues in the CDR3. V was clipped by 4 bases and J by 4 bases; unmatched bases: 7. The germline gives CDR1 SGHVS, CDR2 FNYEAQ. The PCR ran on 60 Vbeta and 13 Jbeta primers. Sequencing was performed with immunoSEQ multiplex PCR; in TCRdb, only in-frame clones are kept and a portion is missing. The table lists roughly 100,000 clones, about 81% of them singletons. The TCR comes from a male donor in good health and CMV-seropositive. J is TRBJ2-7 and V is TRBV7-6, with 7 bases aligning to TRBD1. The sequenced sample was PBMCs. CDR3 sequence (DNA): TGTGCCAGCAGCTCAACACAGGGGAATTACGAGCAGTACTTC. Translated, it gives CASSSTQGNYEQYF. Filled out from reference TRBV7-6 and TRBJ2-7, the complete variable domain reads GAGVSQSPRYKVTKRGQDVALRCDPISGHVSLYWYRQALGQGPEFLTYFNYEAQQDKSGLPNDRFSAERPEGSISTLTIQRTEQRDSAMYRCASSSTQGNYEQYFGPGTRLTVT.